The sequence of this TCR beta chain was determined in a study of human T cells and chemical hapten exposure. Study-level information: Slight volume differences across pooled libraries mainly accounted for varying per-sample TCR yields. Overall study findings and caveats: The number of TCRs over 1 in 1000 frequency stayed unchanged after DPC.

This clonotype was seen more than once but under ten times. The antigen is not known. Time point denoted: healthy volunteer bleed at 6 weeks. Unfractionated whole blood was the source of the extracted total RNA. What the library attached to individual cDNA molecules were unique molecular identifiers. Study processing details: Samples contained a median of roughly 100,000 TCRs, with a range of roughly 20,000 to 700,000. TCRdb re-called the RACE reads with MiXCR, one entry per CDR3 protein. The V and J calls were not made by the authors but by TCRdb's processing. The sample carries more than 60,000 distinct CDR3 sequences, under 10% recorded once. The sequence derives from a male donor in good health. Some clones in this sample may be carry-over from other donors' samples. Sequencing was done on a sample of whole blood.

The CDR3 DNA reads as TGCAGCGTTGTCAGGGACGGTACTGAAGCTTTCTTT. Translation gives CSVVRDGTEAFF. The chain joins TRBV29-1 to TRBJ1-1; a possible D gene is TRBD1 (5 bases). The germline gives CDR1 SQVTM, CDR2 ANQGSEA. Trimming cost V 4 bases and J 5 bases, with 11 bases left between them. This CDR3 spans 12 amino acids.